This passage covers 23 T cell receptor beta chains from one sample sequenced in a study of blood T cells in healthy people across ages. Primers used in a second PCR of roughly 7 to 12 cycles were a sample-barcoded 5' primer and a J-beta primer mix. A single record per CDR3 protein comes from TCRdb applying MiXCR to the 5' RACE reads. This sample has approximately 2,000,000 distinct CDR3 sequences, with more than 35% found just once. Specimen: blood. These receptors all come from a human donor in good health.

This clonotype was observed a single time. The chain recombines TRBV9 with TRBJ1-6; D gene unclear. Germline V gene data show CDR1 as SGDLS and CDR2 as YYNGEE. The V and J ends lost 4 bases and 8 bases respectively, with 13 bases between them. The CDR3 has 14 amino acids. CDR3 bases: TGTGCCAGCAGCTTGGGTCCGGAGGATTCACCCCTCCACTTT. This codes for CASSLGPEDSPLHF. Looking up the rest from reference TRBV9 and TRBJ1-6 gives the full variable domain: DSGVTQTPKHLITATGQRVTLRCSPRSGDLSVYWYQQSLDQGLQFLIQYYNGEERAKGNILERFSAQQFPDLHSELNLSSLELGDSALYFCASSLGPEDSPLHFGNGTRLTVT.

The chain couples TRBV20-1 to TRBJ2-1, with D possibly being TRBD1 (6 bases). This CDR3 has 13 amino acids. Trimming took 5 bases from V and 2 from J, leaving 10 bases between them. Germline V gene lookup returns CDR1 DFQATT and CDR2 SNEGSKA (reference sequence). CDR3 sequence (DNA): TGCAGTGCTGTACAGGGTGCCTACAATGAGCAGTTCTTC. Translating gives CSAVQGAYNEQFF.

In this sample, this clonotype turned up a few times. The V gene is TRBV7-2, the J gene TRBJ2-1, with D unresolved. The CDR3 is made up of 12 amino acids. Germline values: CDR1 SGHTA, CDR2 FQGNSA. The V end was cut by 3 bases, the J end by 8 bases, with 8 bases between. The CDR3 reads CASSFRAYEQFF. The CDR3 DNA follows: TGTGCCAGCAGCTTCCGAGCATATGAGCAGTTCTTC. Full variable domain (remainder filled in from reference TRBV7-2 and TRBJ2-1): GAGVSQSPSNKVTEKGKDVELRCDPISGHTALYWYRQSLGQGLEFLIYFQGNSAPDKSGLPSDRFSAERTGGSVSTLTIQRTQQEDSAVYLCASSFRAYEQFFGPGTRLTVL.

The V call is TRBV20-1, the J call TRBJ2-3, with D perhaps matching TRBD1 (6 bases). Trimming pared 5 bases from V and 2 bases from J, leaving 17 bases between. The CDR3 covers 15 residues. From germline, CDR1 is DFQATT and CDR2 SNEGSKA (reference sequence). Written as DNA, the CDR3 is TGCAGTGCTCTACCGCAGGGGCTTTCCACAGATACGCAGTATTTT. Encoded protein: CSALPQGLSTDTQYF.

This chain uses TRBV6-1 with TRBJ2-3, with 9 bases that match TRBD2. CDR3 length: 17 residues. Germline CDR1 and CDR2: MNHNS and SASEGT. With V trimmed by 0 bases and J by 1 base, 5 bases remained unmatched. CDR3 residues: CASSEASAGGGTDTQYF. The DNA of the CDR3 is TGTGCCAGCAGTGAAGCATCAGCGGGGGGCGGCACAGATACGCAGTATTTT.

This clonotype was seen a few times. J is TRBJ2-3 and V is TRBV20-1; D remains ambiguous. The germline CDR1 and CDR2 sequences are DFQATT and SNEGSKA (reference sequence). The CDR3 loop spans 15 amino acids. V lost 2 bases and J lost 6, with 18 bases in between. CDR3: CSARNPDPSPDTQYF. CDR3 nucleotides: TGCAGTGCTAGAAATCCGGACCCTTCCCCCGATACGCAGTATTTT.

The table lists this clonotype with a count of one. This chain uses TRBV29-1 with TRBJ1-2; D is unresolved. Germline-derived CDR1 and CDR2 are SQVTM and ANQGSEA. V lost 4 bases and J 6 bases, leaving 6 bases between the germline ends. This CDR3 contains 10 residues. The CDR3 is CSVATDGYTF. CDR3 nucleotides: TGCAGCGTTGCAACTGATGGCTACACCTTC. Full variable domain (missing parts from reference TRBV29-1 and TRBJ1-2): SAVISQKPSRDICQRGTSLTIQCQVDSQVTMMFWYRQQPGQSLTLIATANQGSEATYESGFVIDKFPISRPNLTFSTLTVSNMSPEDSSIYLCSVATDGYTFGSGTRLTVV.

The V call is TRBV7-9, the J call TRBJ1-2; no firm D call. CDR1 and CDR2 (germline): SEHNR, FQNEAQ (reference sequence). Trimming took off 1 base at V and 8 bases at J, with 14 bases between the two ends. CDR3 length: 14 amino acids. Written as DNA, the CDR3 is TGTGCCAGCAGCTTAGGGGCGCGGGATGGCGGCTACACCTTC. Translation: CASSLGARDGGYTF.

This chain connects TRBV7-2 to TRBJ2-3, with 15 positions matching TRBD2. Germline V lookup: CDR1 SGHTA, CDR2 FQGNSA. The V and J ends lost 0 bases and 4 bases, in that order; junction bases with no gene match: 5. The length of the CDR3 is 18 residues. The CDR3 region has the DNA TGTGCCAGCAGCTTAGCGAGGACTAGCGGGGGGGCCGCAGATACGCAGTATTTT. Translation gives CASSLARTSGGAADTQYF.

In this sample, this clonotype turned up a few times. V and J are TRBV12-3 or TRBV12-4 and TRBJ2-1, with D hard to call. The CDR3 is 14 residues long. Trimming removed 1 base at V and 12 bases at J, with 16 bases between. Here the CDR3 DNA reads TGTGCCAGCAGTTTAGACCTAACGGTGGGGTTGCAGTTCTTC. Its translation is CASSLDLTVGLQFF.

V gene TRBV12-3 or TRBV12-4 combines with J gene TRBJ1-2, with 7 positions matching TRBD1. The length of the CDR3 is 12 residues. J lost 4 bases, V lost 8 bases, and 4 bases had no gene match. CDR3 nucleotides: TGTGCCAGCGGGACAGAAATCTATGGCTACACCTTC. This codes for CASGTEIYGYTF.

This clonotype has more than one count but fewer than ten. The rearrangement links TRBV11-1 to TRBJ2-7; 9 bases are shared with TRBD1. With V trimmed by 5 bases and J by 5 bases, 10 bases remained unmatched. The CDR3 extends over 15 amino acids. Germline CDR1 is SGHAT and CDR2 is FQDESV (reference sequence). DNA for the CDR3: TGTGCCAGCAGCGGAGGGACAGGGAGGGTCCACGAGCAGTACTTC. Amino acid sequence: CASSGGTGRVHEQYF.

This chain connects TRBV6-2 or TRBV6-3 to TRBJ2-7; 13 bases match TRBD2. J gave up 2 bases and V 0 bases, and 7 bases lay outside the gene matches. The CDR3 extends over 18 amino acids. The germline V gene has CDR1 MNHEY and CDR2 SVGEGT. The CDR3, as DNA: TGTGCCAGCAGTTACTCGTCCCGGACTAGCGGGGGAACCTACGAGCAGTACTTC. Translating it yields CASSYSSRTSGGTYEQYF.

In this sample, this clonotype turned up once. The chain employs TRBV25-1 and TRBJ1-2, with no clear D. The CDR3 is 15 amino acids. Trimming removed 5 bases at V and 2 bases at J, with 15 bases between. Germline CDR1 and CDR2: MGHDK and SYGVNS. The CDR3 DNA is TGTGCCAGCAGTCCTTGGAACGGCGGGAACTATGGCTACACCTTC. Amino acid sequence: CASSPWNGGNYGYTF.

This clonotype was counted once. This chain joins TRBV5-1 and TRBJ2-3; D might be TRBD2 (6 bases). Trimming cost V 3 bases and J 1 base, with 12 bases left between them. The germline CDR1 and CDR2 sequences are SGHRS and YFSETQ. The CDR3 is 15 residues long. CDR3 region: CASSWEASGTDTQYF. In nucleotides, the CDR3 is TGCGCCAGCAGCTGGGAGGCTAGCGGCACAGATACGCAGTATTTT.

The chain couples TRBV28 to TRBJ2-3; maybe TRBD2 (6 bases). There are 17 residues in the CDR3. The V gene's germline CDR1 is MDHEN and CDR2 SYDVKM. Trimming shortened V by 6 bases and J by 2 bases, and 21 bases separated the two germline ends. The CDR3 DNA reads TGTGCCAGCAGCAGTAACTACGGCGGGGAACTCACAGATACGCAGTATTTT. Translating it yields CASSSNYGGELTDTQYF.

This clonotype was seen a few times. The CDR3 here is CASSQSGTGDSYEQYF. CDR3 sequence (DNA): TGCGCCAGCAGCCAGTCCGGGACAGGTGATTCCTACGAGCAGTACTTC. The chain combines TRBV4-3 with TRBJ2-7; 8 positions match TRBD1. Per germline, CDR1 LGHNA and CDR2 YSLEER. Unmatched junction bases numbered 8, after V lost 3 bases and J lost 1 base. The CDR3 loop spans 16 amino acids.

The gene calls are TRBV7-9 and TRBJ1-1, with D maybe TRBD1 (5 bases). CDR3 length: 15 residues. The V gene's germline CDR1 is SEHNR and CDR2 FQNEAQ (reference sequence). Deletions cut 0 bases from V and 6 bases from J, with 14 bases between. Here the CDR3 reads CASSLAWDESSEAFF. For the CDR3, the DNA is TGTGCCAGCAGCTTAGCTTGGGACGAATCTTCTGAAGCTTTCTTT.

This clonotype was observed a few times. This rearrangement joins TRBV14 to TRBJ2-1; the match to TRBD2 covers 7 bases. The V segment lost 3 bases and the J segment 7 bases; nucleotides outside the gene matches: 9. The CDR3 runs to 15 residues. Germline CDR1 and CDR2: SGHDN and FVKESK. This CDR3 reads CASSHLMGGANEQFF. The DNA of the CDR3 is TGTGCCAGCAGCCACTTGATGGGAGGGGCGAATGAGCAGTTCTTC.

The gene calls are TRBV4-1 and TRBJ2-5; D may match TRBD1 or TRBD2 (5 bases each). This CDR3 has 16 amino acids. Trimming shortened V by 5 bases and J by 0 bases, and 16 bases separated the two germline ends. From germline, CDR1 is MGHRA and CDR2 YSYEKL. In DNA, the CDR3 is TGCGCCAGCAGCTCACTTGGGACCACCTACCAAGAGACCCAGTACTTC. Protein: CASSSLGTTYQETQYF.

In the case of this clonotype: Given a much more abundant clone one base away, this may be a read error. Because the CDR3 is missing its conserved closing phenylalanine or tryptophan, this is likely a read error. The DNA is omitted, as the CDR3 cannot be located on it reliably, and the CDR3 follows TCRdb's listing. J is TRBJ2-1 and V is TRBV20-1; the D segment call TRBD1 is taken from the table without a DNA check. Germline values: CDR1 DFQATT, CDR2 SNEGSKA (reference sequence). The length of the CDR3 is 13 amino acids, counting both ends. CDR3 sequence reads: CSAKVVAGGRRFV.

The chain has TRBV11-1 and TRBJ1-2; no firm D call. The length of the CDR3 is 13 residues. The germline V and J ends were trimmed by 3 bases and 8 bases, with 13 bases remaining between them. Germline assignment: CDR1 SGHAT and CDR2 FQDESV (reference sequence). CDR3 region: CASSFGSTGGYTF. The CDR3 DNA follows: TGTGCCAGCAGCTTCGGGAGCACGGGAGGCTACACCTTC. Full variable domain (missing parts from reference TRBV11-1 and TRBJ1-2): EAEVAQSPRYKITEKSQAVAFWCDPISGHATLYWYRQILGQGPELLVQFQDESVVDDSQLPKDRFSAERLKGVDSTLKIQPAELGDSAMYLCASSFGSTGGYTFGSGTRLTVV.

A few counts support this clonotype. The rearrangement joins TRBV4-3 to TRBJ2-4, with 12 nucleotides matching TRBD1. Judging by the DNA end, TRBJ2-7 fits better; the J call may be wrong. The CDR3 has 14 residues. Germline CDR1 is LGHNA and CDR2 is YSLEER. CDR3 sequence reads: CASSPGQGADEQYF. The CDR3, as DNA: TGCGCCAGCAGCCCGGGACAGGGGGCGGACGAGCAGTACTTC.